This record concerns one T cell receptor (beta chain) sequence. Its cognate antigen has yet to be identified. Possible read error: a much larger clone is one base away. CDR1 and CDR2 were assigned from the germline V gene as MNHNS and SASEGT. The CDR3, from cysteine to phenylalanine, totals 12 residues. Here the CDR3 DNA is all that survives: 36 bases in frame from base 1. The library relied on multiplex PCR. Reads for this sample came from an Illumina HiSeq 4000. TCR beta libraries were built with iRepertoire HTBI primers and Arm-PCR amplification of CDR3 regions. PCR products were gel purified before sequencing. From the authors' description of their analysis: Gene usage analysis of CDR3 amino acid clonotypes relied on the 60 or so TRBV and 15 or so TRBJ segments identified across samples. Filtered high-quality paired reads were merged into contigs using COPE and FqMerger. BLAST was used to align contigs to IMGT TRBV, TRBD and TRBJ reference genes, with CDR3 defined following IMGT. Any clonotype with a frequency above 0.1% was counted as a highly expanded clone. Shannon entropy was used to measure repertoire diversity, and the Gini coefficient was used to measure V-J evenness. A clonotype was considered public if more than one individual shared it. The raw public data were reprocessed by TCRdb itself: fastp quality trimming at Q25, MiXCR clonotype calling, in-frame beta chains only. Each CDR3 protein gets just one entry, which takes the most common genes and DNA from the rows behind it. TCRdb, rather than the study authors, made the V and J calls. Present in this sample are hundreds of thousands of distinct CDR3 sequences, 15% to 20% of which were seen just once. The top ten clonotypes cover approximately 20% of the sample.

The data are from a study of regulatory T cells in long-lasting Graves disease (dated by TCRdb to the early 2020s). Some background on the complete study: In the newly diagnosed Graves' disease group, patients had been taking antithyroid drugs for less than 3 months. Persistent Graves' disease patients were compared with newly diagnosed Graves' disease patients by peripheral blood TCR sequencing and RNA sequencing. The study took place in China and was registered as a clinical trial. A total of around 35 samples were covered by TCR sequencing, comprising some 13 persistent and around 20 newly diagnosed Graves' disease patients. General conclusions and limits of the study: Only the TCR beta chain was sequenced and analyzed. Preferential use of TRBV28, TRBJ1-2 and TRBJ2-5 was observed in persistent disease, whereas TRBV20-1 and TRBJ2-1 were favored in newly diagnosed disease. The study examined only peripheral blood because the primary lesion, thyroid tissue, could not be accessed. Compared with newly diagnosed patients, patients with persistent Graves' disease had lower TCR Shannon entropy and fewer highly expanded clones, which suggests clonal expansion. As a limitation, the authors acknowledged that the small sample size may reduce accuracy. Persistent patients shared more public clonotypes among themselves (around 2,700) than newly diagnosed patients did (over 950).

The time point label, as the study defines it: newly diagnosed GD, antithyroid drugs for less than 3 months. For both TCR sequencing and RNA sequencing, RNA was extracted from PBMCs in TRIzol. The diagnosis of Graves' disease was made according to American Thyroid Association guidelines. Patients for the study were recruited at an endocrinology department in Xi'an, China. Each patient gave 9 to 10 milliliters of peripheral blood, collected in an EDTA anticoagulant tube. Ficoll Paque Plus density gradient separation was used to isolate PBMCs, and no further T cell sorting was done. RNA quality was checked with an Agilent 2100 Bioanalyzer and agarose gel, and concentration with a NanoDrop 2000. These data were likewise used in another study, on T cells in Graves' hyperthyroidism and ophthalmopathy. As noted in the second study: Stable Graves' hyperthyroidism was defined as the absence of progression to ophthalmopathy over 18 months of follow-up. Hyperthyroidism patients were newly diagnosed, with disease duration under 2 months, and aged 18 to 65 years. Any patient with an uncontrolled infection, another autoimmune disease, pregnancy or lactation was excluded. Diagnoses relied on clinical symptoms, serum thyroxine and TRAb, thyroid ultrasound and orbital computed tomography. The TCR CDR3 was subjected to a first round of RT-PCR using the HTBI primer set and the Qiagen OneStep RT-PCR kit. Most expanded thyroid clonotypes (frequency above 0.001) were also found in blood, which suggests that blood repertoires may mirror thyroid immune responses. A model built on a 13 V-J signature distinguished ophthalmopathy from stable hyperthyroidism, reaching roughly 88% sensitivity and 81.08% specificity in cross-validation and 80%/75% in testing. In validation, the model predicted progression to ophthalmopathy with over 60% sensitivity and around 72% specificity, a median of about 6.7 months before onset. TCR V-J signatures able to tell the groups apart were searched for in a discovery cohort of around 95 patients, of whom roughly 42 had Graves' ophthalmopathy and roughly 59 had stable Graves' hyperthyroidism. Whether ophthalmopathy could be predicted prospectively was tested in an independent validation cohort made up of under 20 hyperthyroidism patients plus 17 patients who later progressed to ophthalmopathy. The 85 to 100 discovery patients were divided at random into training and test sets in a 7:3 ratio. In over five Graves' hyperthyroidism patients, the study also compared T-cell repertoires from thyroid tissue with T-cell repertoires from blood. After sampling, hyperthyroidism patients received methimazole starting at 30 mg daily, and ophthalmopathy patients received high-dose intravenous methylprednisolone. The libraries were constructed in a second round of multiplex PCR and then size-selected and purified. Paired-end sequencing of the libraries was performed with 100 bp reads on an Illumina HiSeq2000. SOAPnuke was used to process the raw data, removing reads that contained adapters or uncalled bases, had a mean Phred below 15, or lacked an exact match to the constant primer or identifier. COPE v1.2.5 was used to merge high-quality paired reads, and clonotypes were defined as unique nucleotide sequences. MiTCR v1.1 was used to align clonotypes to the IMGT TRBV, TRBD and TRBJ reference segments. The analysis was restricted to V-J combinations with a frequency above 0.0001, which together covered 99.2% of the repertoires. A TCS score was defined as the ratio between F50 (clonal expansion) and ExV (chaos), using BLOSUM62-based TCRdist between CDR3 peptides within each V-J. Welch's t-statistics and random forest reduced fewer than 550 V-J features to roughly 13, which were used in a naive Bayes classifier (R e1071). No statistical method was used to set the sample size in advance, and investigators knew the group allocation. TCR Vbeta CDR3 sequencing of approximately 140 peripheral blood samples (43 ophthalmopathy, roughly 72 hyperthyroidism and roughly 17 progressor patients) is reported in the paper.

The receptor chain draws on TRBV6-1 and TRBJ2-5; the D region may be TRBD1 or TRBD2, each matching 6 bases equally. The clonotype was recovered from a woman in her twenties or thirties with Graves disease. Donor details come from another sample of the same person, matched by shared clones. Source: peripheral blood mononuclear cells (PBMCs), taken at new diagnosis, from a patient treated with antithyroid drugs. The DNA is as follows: TGTGCCAGCAATGGGGGGCGCGAGACCCAGTGCTTC. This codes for CASNGGRETQCF.